This T cell receptor beta chain was found in a study of T-cell memory formation after mild COVID-19. This CDR3 is built from 17 residues. Trimming removed 0 bases at V and 2 bases at J, with 17 bases between. From germline, CDR1 is LGHDT and CDR2 YNNKEL (reference sequence). TCRalpha and TCRbeta libraries used 5'RACE with constant-segment primers and UMIs. TCRdb passed the 5' RACE reads through MiXCR, listing each CDR3 protein once. The sample records about 320,000 distinct CDR3 sequences, around 15% being singletons. This clonotype was picked up a small number of times. Antigen: not known. Study findings and constraints: CD4+ contracting clones were mainly CM and EM; CD8+ ones, EMRA. Clones from the second wave (peaking day 37) had unconfirmed SARS-CoV-2 specificity. Clones contracting over day 15 to 85 were CD4/CD8 balanced, with later expanders leaning CD4+.

Input material: PBMCs or a T cell subset sorted from them (not recorded which). This receptor was obtained from a young man who had mild COVID-19 (a few samples of this study predate the infection). Cell type and time point are not known. The chain uses TRBV3-1 and TRBJ2-7, with unresolved D. In DNA, the CDR3 is TGTGCCAGCAGCCAAGATCCGACCGGAGACTTAGCCTACGAGCAGTACTTC. Translation: CASSQDPTGDLAYEQYF.